The clone carrying this T cell receptor beta chain was seen a handful of times. The record originates from a study of blood T cell repertoires in COVID-19. Study background: Some COVID-19 samples were acute and others convalescent; all came from the United States, Italy and Spain.

Per the study methods: Counts of nucleated cells, estimated from reference gene primer amplification, were obtained. Method: immunoSEQ multiplex PCR; TCRdb's copy keeps in-frame clones and lacks some. The V and J calls and clone size are taken from that table; D and trimming were inferred from the DNA. Of about 130,000 clones in the sample, about 76% are singletons; the top ten hold over 15%. Germline values: CDR1 MNHEY, CDR2 SVGAGI. This CDR3 region has 15 residues. Trimming took 6 bases from V and 3 from J, leaving 17 bases between them. This TCR was recovered from an elderly man with acute or convalescent COVID-19. The rearrangement uses TRBV6-5 and TRBJ1-1, with D perhaps matching TRBD1 (6 bases). The sequenced sample was peripheral blood. CDR3 nucleotide sequence: TGTGCCAGCAGGGGGTCAGGGGCTGGGGACACTGAAGCTTTCTTT. It translates to CASRGSGAGDTEAFF.